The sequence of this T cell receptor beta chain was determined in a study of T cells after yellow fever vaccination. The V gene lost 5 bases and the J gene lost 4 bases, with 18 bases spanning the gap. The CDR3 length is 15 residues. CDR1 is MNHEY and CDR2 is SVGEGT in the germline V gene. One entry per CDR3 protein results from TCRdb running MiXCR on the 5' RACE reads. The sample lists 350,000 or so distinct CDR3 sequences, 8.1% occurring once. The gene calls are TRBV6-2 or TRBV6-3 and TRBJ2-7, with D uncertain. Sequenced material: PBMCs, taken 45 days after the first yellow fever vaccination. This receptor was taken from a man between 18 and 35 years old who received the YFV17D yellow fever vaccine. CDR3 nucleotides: TGTGCCAGCAGTAGGGTCACACTCGGGCAGTACGAGCAGTACTTC. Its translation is CASSRVTLGQYEQYF.